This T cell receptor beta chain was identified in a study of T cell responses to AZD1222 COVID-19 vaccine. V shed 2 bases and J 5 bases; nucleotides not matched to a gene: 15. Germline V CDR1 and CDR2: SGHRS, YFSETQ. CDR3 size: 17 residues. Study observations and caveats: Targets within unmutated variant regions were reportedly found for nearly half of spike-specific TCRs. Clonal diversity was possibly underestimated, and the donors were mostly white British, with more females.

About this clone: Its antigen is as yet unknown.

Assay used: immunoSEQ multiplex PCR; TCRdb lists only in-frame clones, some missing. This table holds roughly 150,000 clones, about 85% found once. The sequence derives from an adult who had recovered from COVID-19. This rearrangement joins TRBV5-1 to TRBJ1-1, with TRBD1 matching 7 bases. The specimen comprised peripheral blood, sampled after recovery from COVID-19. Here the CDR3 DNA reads TGCGCCAGCAGCTTTTTACAGACAGGGAGGGGGGAGACTGAAGCTTTCTTT. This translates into CASSFLQTGRGETEAFF.